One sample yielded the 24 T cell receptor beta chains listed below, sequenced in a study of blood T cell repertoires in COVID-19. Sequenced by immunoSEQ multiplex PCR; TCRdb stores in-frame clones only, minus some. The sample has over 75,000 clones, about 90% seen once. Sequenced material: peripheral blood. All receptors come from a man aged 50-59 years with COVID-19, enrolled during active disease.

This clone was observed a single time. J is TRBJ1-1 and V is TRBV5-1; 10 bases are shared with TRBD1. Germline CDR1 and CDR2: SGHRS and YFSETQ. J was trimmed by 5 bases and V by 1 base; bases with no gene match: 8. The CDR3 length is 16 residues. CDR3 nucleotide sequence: TGCGCCAGCAGCTTGTCATGGACAGGGGGGGAGACTGAAGCTTTCTTT. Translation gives CASSLSWTGGETEAFF.

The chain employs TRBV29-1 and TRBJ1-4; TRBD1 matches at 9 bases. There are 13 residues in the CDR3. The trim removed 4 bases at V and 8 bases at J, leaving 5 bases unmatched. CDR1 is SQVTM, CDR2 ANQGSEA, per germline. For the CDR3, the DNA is TGCAGCGTTGGGGGACAGGGTGGGGAAAAACTGTTTTTT. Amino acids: CSVGGQGGEKLFF.

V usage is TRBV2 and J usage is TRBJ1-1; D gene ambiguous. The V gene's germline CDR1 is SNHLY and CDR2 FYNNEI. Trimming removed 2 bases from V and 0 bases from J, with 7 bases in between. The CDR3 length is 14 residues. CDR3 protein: CASSEHTLNTEAFF. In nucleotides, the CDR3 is TGTGCCAGCAGTGAACACACACTGAACACTGAAGCTTTCTTT.

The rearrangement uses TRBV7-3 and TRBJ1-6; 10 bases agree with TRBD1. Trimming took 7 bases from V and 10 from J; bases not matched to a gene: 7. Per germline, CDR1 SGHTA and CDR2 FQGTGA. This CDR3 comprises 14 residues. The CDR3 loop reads CASNTGTGASPLHF. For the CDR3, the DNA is TGTGCCAGCAACACCGGGACAGGGGCATCACCCCTCCACTTT. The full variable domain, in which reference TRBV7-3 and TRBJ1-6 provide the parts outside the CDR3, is GAGVSQTPSNKVTEKGKYVELRCDPISGHTALYWYRQSLGQGPEFLIYFQGTGAADDSGLPNDRFFAVRPEGSVSTLKIQRTERGDSAVYLCASNTGTGASPLHFGNGTRLTVT.

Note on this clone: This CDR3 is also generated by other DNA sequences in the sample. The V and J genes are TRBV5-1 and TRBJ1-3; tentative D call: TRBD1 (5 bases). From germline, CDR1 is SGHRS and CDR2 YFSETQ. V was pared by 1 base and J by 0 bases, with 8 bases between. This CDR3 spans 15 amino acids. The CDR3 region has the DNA TGCGCCAGCAGCTTGCAGGGCAGCTCTGGAAACACCATATATTTT. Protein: CASSLQGSSGNTIYF.

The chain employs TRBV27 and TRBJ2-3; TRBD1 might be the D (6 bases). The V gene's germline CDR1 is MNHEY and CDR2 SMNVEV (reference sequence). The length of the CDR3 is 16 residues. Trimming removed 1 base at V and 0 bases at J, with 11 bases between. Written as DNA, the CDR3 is TGTGCCAGCAGTTTATTAGGGGGAGCTAGCACAGATACGCAGTATTTT. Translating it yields CASSLLGGASTDTQYF.

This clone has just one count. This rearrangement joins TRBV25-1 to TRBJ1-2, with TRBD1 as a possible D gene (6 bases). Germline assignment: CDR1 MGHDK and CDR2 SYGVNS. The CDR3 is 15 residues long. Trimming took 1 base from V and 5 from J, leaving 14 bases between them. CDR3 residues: CASSEWGRGGYGYTF. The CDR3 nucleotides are TGTGCCAGCAGTGAATGGGGCAGGGGTGGGTATGGCTACACCTTC.

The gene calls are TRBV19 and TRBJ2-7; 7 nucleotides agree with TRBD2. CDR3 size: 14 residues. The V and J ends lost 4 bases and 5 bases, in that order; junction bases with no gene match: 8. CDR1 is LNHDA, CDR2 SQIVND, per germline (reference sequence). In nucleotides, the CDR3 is TGTGCCAGTAGTACACGCGGGGGTTACCACGAGCAGTACTTC. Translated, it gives CASSTRGGYHEQYF.

DNA for the CDR3: TGTGCCAGCTCAGCTCCAGACTATGGCTACACCTTC. Amino acids: CASSAPDYGYTF. V usage is TRBV18 and J usage is TRBJ1-2; D is ambiguous. The ends were cut back, 5 bases at V and 3 bases at J, with 7 bases in the middle. The CDR3 has 12 amino acids. Germline V gives CDR1 KGHSH, CDR2 LQKENI.

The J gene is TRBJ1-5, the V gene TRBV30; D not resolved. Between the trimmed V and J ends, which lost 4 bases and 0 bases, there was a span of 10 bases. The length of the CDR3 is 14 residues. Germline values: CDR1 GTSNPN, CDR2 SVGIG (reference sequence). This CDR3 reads CAWTEQDSNQPQHF. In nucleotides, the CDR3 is TGTGCCTGGACCGAGCAGGATAGCAATCAGCCCCAGCATTTT.

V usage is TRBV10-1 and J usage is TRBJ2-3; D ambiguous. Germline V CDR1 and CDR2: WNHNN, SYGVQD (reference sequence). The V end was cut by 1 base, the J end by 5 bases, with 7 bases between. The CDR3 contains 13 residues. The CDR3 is CASSEFSRDTQYF. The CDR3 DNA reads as TGCGCCAGCAGTGAGTTCTCTAGAGATACGCAGTATTTT.

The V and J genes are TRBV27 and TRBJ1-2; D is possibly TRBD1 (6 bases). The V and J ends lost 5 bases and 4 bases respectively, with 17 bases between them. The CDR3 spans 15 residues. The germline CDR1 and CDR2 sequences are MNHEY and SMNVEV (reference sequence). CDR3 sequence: CASSRLTGGGYGYTF. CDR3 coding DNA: TGTGCCAGCAGTCGCTTGACAGGCGGAGGCTATGGCTACACCTTC.

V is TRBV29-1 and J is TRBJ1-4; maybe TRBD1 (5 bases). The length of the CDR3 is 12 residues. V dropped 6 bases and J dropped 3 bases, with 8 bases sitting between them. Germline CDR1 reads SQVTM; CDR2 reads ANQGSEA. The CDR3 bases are TGCAGCGTCCGGGGGGCTAATGAAAAACTGTTTTTT. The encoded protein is CSVRGANEKLFF.

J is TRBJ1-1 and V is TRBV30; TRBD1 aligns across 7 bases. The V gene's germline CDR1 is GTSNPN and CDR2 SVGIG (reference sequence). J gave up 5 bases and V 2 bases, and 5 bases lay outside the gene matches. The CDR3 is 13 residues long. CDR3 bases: TGTGCCTGGAGTCTCCTGACAGGGACTGAAGCTTTCTTT. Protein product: CAWSLLTGTEAFF.

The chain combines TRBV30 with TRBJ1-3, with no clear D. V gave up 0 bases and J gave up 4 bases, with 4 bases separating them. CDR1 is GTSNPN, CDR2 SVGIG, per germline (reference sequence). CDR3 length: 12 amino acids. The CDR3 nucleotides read TGTGCCTGGAGTGTTCGGGGAAACACCATATATTTT. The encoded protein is CAWSVRGNTIYF.

The CDR3: CASSLDQGAALNTEAFF. DNA for the CDR3: TGTGCCAGCAGCTTAGATCAGGGGGCAGCTTTGAACACTGAAGCTTTCTTT. This chain uses TRBV11-2 with TRBJ1-1; 8 bases match TRBD1. After removal of 0 bases from V and 0 bases from J, the junction contained 6 bases not matched to a gene. Germline CDR1 and CDR2: SGHAT and FQNNGV. The CDR3 loop spans 17 amino acids.

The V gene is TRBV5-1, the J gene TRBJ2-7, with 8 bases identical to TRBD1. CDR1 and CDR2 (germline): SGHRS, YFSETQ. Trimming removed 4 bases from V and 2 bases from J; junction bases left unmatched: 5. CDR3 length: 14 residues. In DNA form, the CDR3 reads TGCGCCAGCAGCCTTGGGACAGGAGCCTACGAGCAGTACTTC. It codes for CASSLGTGAYEQYF.

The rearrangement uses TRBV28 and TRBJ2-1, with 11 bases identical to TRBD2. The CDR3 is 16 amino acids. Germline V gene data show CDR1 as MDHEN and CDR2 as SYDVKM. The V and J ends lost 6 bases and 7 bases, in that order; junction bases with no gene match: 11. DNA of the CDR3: TGTGCCAGCAGATCCGGCGGGACTAGCGGTAGGAATGAGCAGTTCTTC. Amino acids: CASRSGGTSGRNEQFF.

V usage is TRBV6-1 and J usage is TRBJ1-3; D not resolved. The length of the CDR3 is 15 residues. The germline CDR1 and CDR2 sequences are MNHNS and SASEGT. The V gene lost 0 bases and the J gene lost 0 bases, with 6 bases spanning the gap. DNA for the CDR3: TGTGCCAGCAGTGAAGCCCTCTCCTCTGGAAACACCATATATTTT. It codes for CASSEALSSGNTIYF.

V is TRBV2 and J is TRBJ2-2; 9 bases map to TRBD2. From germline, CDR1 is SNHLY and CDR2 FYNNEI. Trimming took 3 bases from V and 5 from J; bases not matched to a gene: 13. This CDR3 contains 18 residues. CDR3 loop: CASSEFGRGGRRTGELFF. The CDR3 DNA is TGTGCCAGCAGTGAGTTTGGGCGGGGGGGCCGAAGGACCGGGGAGCTGTTTTTT.

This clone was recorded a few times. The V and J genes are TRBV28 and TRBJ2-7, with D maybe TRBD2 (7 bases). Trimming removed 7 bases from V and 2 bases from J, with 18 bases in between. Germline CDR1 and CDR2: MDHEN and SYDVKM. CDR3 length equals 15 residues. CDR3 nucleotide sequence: TGTGCCAGCACACTCCGGGGGGCTTTGACCTACGAGCAGTACTTC. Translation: CASTLRGALTYEQYF.

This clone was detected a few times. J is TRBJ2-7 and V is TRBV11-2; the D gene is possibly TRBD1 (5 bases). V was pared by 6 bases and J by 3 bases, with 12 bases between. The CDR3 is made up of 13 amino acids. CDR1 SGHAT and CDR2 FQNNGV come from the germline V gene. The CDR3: CASRQDGIYEQYF. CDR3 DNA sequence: TGTGCCAGCAGACAGGACGGAATCTACGAGCAGTACTTC. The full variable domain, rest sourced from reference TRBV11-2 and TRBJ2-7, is EAGVAQSPRYKIIEKRQSVAFWCNPISGHATLYWYQQILGQGPKLLIQFQNNGVVDDSQLPKDRFSAERLKGVDSTLKIQPAKLEDSAVYLCASRQDGIYEQYFGPGTRLTVT.

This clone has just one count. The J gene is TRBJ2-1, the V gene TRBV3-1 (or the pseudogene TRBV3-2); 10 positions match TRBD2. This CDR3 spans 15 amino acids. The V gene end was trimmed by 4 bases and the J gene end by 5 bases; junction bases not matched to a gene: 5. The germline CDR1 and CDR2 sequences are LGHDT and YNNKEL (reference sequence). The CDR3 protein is CASSLLTSGDNEQFF. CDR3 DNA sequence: TGTGCCAGCAGCCTTTTAACTAGCGGGGACAATGAGCAGTTCTTC.

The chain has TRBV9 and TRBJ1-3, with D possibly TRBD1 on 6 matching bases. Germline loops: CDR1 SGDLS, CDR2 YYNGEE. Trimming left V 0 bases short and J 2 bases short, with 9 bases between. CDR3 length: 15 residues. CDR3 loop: CASSVDGQPGNTIYF. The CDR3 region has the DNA TGTGCCAGCAGCGTAGATGGACAGCCTGGAAACACCATATATTTT.